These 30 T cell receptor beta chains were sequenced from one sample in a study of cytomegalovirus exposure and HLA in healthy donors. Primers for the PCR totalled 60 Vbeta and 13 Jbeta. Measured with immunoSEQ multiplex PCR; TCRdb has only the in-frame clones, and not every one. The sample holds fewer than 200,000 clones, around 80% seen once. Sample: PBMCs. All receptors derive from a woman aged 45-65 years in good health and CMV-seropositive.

In nucleotides, the CDR3 is TGTGCCAGTACACGCGGAGCCTACAATGAGCAGTTCTTC. Residues: CASTRGAYNEQFF. This rearrangement joins TRBV19 to TRBJ2-1; D uncertain. CDR1 and CDR2 from the germline V gene are LNHDA and SQIVND (reference sequence). The CDR3 contains 13 residues. Trimming pared 7 bases from V and 2 bases from J, leaving 9 bases between.

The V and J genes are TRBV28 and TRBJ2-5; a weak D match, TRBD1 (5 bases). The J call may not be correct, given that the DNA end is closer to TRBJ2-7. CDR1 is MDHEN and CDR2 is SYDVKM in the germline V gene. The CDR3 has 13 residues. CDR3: CASSLQVIYEQYF. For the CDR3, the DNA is TGTGCCAGCAGCCTACAGGTGATCTACGAGCAGTACTTC.

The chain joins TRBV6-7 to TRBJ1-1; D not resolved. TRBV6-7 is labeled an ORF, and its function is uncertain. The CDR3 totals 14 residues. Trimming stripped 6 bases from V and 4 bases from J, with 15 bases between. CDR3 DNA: TGTGCCAGCAGAAGAGGGCGTTCGGGCACTGAAGCTTTCTTT. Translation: CASRRGRSGTEAFF.

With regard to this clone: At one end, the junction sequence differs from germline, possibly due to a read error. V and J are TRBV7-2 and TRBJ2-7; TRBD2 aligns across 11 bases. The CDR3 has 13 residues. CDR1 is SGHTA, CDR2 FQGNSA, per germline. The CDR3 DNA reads TGTGCCGGCAGCGGGACTAGCGGTCTTGAGCAGTACTTC. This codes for CAGSGTSGLEQYF.

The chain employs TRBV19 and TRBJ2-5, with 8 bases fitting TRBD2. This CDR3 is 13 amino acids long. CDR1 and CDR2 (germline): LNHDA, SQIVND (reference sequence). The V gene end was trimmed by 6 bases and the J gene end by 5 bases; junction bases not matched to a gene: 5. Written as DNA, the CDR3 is TGTGCCAGTAGCGGGAGGGCCGGGGAGACCCAGTACTTC. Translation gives CASSGRAGETQYF. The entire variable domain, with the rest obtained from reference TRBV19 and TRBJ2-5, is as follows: DGGITQSPKYLFRKEGQNVTLSCEQNLNHDAMYWYRQDPGQGLRLIYYSQIVNDFQKGDIAEGYSVSREKKESFPLTVTSAQKNPTAFYLCASSGRAGETQYFGPGTRLLVL.

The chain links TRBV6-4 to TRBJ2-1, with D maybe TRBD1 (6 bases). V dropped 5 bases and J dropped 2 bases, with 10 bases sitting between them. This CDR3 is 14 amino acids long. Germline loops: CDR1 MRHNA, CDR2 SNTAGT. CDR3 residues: CASSTGSPYNEQFF. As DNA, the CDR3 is TGTGCCAGCAGTACAGGGAGTCCCTACAATGAGCAGTTCTTC.

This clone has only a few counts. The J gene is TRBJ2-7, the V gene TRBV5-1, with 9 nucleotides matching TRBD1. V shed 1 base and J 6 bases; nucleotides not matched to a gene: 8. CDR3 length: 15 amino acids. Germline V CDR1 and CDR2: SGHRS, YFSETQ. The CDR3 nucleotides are TGCGCCAGCAGCTTGTCAGGACAGGGGTATTCCGAGCAGTACTTC. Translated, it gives CASSLSGQGYSEQYF.

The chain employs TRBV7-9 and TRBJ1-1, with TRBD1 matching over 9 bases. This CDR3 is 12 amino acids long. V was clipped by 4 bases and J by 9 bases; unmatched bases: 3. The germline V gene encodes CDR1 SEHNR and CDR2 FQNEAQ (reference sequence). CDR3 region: CASSYGTGKAFF. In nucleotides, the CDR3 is TGTGCCAGCAGCTATGGGACAGGGAAAGCTTTCTTT.

The CDR3 spells CASSPPGQSYEQYF. CDR3 in DNA: TGCGCCAGCAGCCCACCGGGACAAAGCTACGAGCAGTACTTC. The chain uses TRBV4-1 and TRBJ2-7; D perhaps matches TRBD1 (6 bases). Between the trimmed V and J ends, which lost 4 bases and 3 bases, there was a span of 13 bases. This CDR3 has 14 amino acids. Looked up from germline, CDR1 is MGHRA and CDR2 is YSYEKL.

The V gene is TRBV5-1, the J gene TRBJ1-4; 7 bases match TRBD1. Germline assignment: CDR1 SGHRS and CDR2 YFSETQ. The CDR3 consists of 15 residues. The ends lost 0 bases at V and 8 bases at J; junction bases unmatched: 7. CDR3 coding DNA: TGCGCCAGCAGCTTGGCGACAGGGAAGTTGGAAAAACTGTTTTTT. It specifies CASSLATGKLEKLFF.

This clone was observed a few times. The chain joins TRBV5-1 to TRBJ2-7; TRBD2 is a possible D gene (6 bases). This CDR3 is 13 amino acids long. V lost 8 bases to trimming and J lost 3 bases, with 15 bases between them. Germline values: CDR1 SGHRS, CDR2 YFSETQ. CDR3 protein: CASGTGLVYEQYF. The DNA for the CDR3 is TGCGCCAGTGGGACTGGGTTGGTCTACGAGCAGTACTTC.

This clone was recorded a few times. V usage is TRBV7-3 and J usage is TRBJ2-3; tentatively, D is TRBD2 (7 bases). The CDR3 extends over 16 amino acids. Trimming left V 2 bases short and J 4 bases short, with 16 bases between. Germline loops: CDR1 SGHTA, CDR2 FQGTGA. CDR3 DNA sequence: TGTGCCAGCAGCTTACTCGTGGGAGGGGGGTCAGATACGCAGTATTTT. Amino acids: CASSLLVGGGSDTQYF.

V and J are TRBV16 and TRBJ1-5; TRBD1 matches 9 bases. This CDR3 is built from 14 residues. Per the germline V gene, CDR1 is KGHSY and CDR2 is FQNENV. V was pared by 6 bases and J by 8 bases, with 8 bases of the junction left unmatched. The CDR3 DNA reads TGTGCCAGCAGGAGACAGGGGGACGGAAAGCCCCAGCATTTT. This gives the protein CASRRQGDGKPQHF.

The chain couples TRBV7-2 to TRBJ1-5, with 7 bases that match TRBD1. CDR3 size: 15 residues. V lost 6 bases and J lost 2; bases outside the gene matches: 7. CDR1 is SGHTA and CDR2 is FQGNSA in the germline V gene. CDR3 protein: CASSPDRAGNQPQHF. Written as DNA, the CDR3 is TGTGCCAGCAGTCCCGACAGGGCGGGCAATCAGCCCCAGCATTTT.

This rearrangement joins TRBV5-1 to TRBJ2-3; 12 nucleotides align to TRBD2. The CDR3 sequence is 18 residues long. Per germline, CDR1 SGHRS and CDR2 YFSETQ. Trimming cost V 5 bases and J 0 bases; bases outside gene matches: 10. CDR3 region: CASRVETSGSLSTDTQYF. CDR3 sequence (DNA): TGCGCCAGCAGGGTGGAGACTAGCGGGAGCCTGAGCACAGATACGCAGTATTTT.

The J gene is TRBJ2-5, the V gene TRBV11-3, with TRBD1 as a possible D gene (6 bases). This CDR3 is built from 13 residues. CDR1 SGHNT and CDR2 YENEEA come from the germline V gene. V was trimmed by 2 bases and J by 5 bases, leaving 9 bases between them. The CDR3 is CASSLFQGETQYF. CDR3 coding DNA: TGTGCCAGCAGCTTATTTCAGGGGGAGACCCAGTACTTC.

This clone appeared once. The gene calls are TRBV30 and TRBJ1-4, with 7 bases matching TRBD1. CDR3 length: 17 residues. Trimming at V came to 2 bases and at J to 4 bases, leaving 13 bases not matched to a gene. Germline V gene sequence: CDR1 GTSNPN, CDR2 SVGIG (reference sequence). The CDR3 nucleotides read TGTGCCTGGAGTCTAGGGGACAGCTGGGCGGGTAATGAAAAACTGTTTTTT. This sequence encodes CAWSLGDSWAGNEKLFF. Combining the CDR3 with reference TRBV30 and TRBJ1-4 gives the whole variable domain SQTIHQWPATLVQPVGSPLSLECTVEGTSNPNLYWYRQAAGRGLQLLFYSVGIGQISSEVPQNLSASRPQDRQFILSSKKLLLSDSGFYLCAWSLGDSWAGNEKLFFGSGTQLSVL.

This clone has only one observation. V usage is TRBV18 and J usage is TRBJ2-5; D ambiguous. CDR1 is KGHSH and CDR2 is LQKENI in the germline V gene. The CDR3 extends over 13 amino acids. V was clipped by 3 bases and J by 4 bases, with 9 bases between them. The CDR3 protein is CASSPSAGETQYF. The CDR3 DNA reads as TGTGCCAGCTCACCGAGCGCCGGAGAGACCCAGTACTTC.

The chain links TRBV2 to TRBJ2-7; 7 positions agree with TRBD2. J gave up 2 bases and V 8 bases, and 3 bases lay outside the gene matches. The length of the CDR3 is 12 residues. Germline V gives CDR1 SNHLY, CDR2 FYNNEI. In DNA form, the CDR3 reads TGTGCCAGCCGGGAGGCAGCCTACGAGCAGTACTTC. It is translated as CASREAAYEQYF.

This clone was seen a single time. The chain's CDR3 is CASSSGQPYEQYF. The CDR3 nucleotides are TGTGCCAGCAGCTCGGGACAGCCCTACGAGCAGTACTTC. This chain links TRBV7-2 with TRBJ2-7, with 7 bases fitting TRBD1. In germline, CDR1 is SGHTA, CDR2 FQGNSA. CDR3 size: 13 residues. With 4 bases clipped from V and 2 bases from J, the junction kept 2 bases outside the gene matches.

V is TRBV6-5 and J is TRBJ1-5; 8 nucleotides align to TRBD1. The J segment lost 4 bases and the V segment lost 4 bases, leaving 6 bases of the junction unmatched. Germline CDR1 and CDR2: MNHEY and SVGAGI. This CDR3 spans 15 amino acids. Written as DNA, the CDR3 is TGTGCCAGCAGTTCCGGACAGGGTCCGAATCAGCCCCAGCATTTT. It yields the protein CASSSGQGPNQPQHF.

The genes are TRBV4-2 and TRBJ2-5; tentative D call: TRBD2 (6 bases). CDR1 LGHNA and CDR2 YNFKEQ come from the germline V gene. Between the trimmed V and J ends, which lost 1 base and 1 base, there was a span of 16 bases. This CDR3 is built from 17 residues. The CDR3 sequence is CASSQVGSEGPQETQYF. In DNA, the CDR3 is TGTGCCAGCAGCCAAGTGGGCTCGGAGGGGCCCCAAGAGACCCAGTACTTC.

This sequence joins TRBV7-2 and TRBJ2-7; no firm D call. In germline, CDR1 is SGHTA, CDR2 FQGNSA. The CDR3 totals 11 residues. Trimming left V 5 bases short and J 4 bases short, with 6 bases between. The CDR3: CASSLQYEQYF. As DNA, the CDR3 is TGTGCCAGCAGCCTTCAGTACGAGCAGTACTTC.

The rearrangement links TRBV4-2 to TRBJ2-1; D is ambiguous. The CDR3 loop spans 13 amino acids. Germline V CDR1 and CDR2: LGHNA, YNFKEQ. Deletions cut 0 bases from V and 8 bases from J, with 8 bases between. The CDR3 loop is CASSQDPVDEQFF. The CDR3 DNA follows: TGTGCCAGCAGCCAAGACCCCGTCGATGAGCAGTTCTTC.

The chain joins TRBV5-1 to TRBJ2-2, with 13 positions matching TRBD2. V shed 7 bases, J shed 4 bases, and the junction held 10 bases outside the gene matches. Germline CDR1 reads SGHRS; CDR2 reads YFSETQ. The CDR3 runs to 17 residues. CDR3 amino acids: CASSDGTSGAVTGELFF. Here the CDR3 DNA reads TGCGCCAGCTCCGACGGGACTAGCGGGGCGGTCACCGGGGAGCTGTTTTTT. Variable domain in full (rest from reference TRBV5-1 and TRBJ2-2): KAGVTQTPRYLIKTRGQQVTLSCSPISGHRSVSWYQQTPGQGLQFLFEYFSETQRNKGNFPGRFSGRQFSNSRSEMNVSTLELGDSALYLCASSDGTSGAVTGELFFGEGSRLTVL.

The CDR3: CASSPTLAGGSNEQFF. Here the CDR3 DNA reads TGTGCCAGCTCACCTACACTAGCGGGGGGCTCGAATGAGCAGTTCTTC. The chain has TRBV18 and TRBJ2-1; 12 positions agree with TRBD2. This CDR3 region has 16 residues. Looked up from germline, CDR1 is KGHSH and CDR2 is LQKENI. V dropped 3 bases and J dropped 7; count of bases not matched to a gene: 7.

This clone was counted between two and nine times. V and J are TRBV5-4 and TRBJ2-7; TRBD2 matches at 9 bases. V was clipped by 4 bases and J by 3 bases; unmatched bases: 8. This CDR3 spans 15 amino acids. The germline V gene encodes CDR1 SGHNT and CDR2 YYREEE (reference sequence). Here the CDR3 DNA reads TGTGCCAGCAGCACCGGGACTAGCTCCTTCTACGAGCAGTACTTC. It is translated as CASSTGTSSFYEQYF.

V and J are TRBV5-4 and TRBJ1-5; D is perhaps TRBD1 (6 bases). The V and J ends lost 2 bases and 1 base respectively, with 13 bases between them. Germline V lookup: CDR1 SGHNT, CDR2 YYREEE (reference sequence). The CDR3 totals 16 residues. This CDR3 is CASSFSGGASNQPQHF. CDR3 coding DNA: TGTGCCAGCAGCTTTTCGGGGGGCGCGAGCAATCAGCCCCAGCATTTT.

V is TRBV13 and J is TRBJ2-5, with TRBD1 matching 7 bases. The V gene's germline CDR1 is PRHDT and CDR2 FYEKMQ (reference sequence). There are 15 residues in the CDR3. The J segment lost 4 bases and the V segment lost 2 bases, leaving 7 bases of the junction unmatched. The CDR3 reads CASSLSDRAVETQYF. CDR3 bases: TGTGCCAGCAGCTTATCCGACAGGGCGGTAGAGACCCAGTACTTC.

The CDR3 here is CASSQDEVRFYEQYF. In DNA, the CDR3 is TGCGCCAGCAGCCAAGATGAGGTTCGATTCTACGAGCAGTACTTC. The V call is TRBV4-3, the J call TRBJ2-7; D not resolved. The germline V gene has CDR1 LGHNA and CDR2 YSLEER. The CDR3 covers 15 residues. V shed 0 bases and J shed 3 bases, with 12 bases lying between them.